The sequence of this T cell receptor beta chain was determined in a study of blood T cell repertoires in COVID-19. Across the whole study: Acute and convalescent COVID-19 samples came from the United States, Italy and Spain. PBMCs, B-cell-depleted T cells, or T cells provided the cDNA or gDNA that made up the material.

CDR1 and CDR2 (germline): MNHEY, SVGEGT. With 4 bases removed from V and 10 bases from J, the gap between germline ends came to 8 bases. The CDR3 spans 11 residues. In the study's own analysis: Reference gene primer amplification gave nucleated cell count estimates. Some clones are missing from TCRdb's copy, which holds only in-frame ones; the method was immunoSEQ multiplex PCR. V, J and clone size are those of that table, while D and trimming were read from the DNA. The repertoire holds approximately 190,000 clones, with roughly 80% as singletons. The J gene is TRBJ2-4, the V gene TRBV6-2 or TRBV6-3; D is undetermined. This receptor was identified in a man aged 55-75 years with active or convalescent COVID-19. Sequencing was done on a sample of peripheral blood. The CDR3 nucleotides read TGTGCCAGCAGTTTCCGGTTTATTCAGTACTTC. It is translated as CASSFRFIQYF.